This T cell receptor (beta chain) was captured by sequencing in a study of CD8+ T cells in alopecia areata. This CDR3 spans 14 amino acids. V lost 4 bases and J lost 5; bases outside the gene matches: 4. Per germline, CDR1 SGHRS and CDR2 YFSETQ. The treatment is: oral pan-JAK inhibitor, 5-10 mg twice daily. It was cDNA, reverse transcribed from extracted RNA, that served as the sequencing template. The table came from immunoSEQ multiplex PCR; TCRdb's copy has only in-frame clones and leaves some out. The table lists about 270,000 clones, about 60% of them singletons. In its sample, this clone was seen once.

The sequences come from CD4+ T cells sorted from blood, collected at approximately week 51, from a patient treated with tofacitinib. V usage is TRBV5-1 and J usage is TRBJ2-1, with 9 bases fitting TRBD1. This clonotype originated in a human donor with alopecia areata. The CDR3 DNA is TGCGCCAGCAGCCGGACAGGGGACGACAATGAGCAGTTCTTC. Translating it yields CASSRTGDDNEQFF.